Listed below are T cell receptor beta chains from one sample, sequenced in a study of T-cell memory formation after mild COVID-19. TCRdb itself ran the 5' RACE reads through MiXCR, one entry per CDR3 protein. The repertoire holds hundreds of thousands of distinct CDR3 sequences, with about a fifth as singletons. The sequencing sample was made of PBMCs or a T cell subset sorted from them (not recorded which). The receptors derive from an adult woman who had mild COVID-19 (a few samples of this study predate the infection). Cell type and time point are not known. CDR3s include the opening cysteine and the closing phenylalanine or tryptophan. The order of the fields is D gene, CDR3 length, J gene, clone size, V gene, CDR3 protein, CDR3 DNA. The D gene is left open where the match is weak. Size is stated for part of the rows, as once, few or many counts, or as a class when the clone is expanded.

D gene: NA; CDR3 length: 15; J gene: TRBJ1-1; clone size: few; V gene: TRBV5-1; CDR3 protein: CASSSESGGNTEAFF; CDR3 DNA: TGCGCCAGCAGCTCCGAGAGCGGTGGGAACACTGAAGCTTTCTTT
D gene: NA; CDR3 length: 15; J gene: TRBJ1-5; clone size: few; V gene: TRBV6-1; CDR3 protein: CASSYTEYSNQPQHF; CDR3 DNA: TGTGCCAGCTCGTATACGGAGTATAGCAATCAGCCCCAGCATTTT
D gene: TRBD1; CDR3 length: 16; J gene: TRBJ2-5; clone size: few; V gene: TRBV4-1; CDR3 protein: CASSQPGRDRAGSQYF; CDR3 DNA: TGCGCCAGCAGCCAACCCGGTCGGGACAGGGCGGGATCCCAGTACTTC
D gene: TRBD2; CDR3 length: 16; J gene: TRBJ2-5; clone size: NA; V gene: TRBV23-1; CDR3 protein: CASSQHMTSGKETQYF; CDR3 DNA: TGCGCCAGCAGTCAACACATGACTAGCGGGAAAGAGACCCAGTACTTC
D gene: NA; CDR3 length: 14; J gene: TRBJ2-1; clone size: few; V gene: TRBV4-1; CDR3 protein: CASSLWVGRNEQFF; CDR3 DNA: TGCGCCAGCAGCCTATGGGTAGGACGCAATGAGCAGTTCTTC
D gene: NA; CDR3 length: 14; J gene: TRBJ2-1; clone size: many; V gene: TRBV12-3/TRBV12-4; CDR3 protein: CASSSGLGNNEQFF; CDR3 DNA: TGTGCCAGCAGTTCGGGACTGGGTAACAATGAGCAGTTCTTC
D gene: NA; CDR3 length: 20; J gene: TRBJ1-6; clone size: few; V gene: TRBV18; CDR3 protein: CASSPPIVKAGMDYNSPLHF; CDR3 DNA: TGTGCCAGCTCACCACCAATTGTTAAGGCAGGGATGGACTATAATTCACCCCTCCACTTT
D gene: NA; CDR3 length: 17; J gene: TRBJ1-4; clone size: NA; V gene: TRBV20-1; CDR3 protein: CSARGPTYREGSEKLFF; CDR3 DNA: TGCAGTGCTAGAGGCCCTACCTACAGGGAAGGGAGTGAAAAACTGTTTTTT
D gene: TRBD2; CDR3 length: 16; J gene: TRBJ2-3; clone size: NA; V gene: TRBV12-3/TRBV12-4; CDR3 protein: CASSLAGLAATDTQYF; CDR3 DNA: TGTGCCAGCAGCTTGGCTGGTCTAGCGGCCACAGATACGCAGTATTTT
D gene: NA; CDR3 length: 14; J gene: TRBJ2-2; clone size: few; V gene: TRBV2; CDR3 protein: CASRLSRNTGELFF; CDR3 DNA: TGTGCCAGCAGGTTGAGCAGAAACACCGGGGAGCTGTTTTTT
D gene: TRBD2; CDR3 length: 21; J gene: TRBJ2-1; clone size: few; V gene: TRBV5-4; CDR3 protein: CASSLGLAGGLNGRSYNEQFF; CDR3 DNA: TGTGCCAGCAGCTTGGGACTAGCGGGAGGACTTAACGGCCGTTCCTACAATGAGCAGTTCTTC
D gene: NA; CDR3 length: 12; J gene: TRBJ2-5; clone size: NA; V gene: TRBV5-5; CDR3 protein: CASGYRVETQYF; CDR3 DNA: TGTGCCAGCGGATATAGAGTGGAGACCCAGTACTTC
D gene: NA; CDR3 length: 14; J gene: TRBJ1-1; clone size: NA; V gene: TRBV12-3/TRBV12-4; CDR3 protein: CASTYREVGTEAFF; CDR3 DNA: TGTGCCAGCACCTACAGGGAGGTGGGCACTGAAGCTTTCTTT
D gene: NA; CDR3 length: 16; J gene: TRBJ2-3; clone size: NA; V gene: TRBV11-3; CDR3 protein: CASSRNVRGGTDTQYF; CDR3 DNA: TGTGCCAGCAGCCGAAACGTTCGGGGTGGCACAGATACGCAGTATTTT
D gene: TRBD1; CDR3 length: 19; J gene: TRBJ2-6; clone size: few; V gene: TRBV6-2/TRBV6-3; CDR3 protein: CASSYTGTGGLNGANVLTF; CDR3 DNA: TGTGCCAGCAGTTACACCGGGACAGGGGGACTGAATGGGGCCAACGTCCTGACTTTC
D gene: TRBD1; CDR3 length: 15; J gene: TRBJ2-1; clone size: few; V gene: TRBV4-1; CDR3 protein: CASSQKGDRHNEQFF; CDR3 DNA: TGCGCCAGCAGCCAAAAGGGGGACAGGCACAATGAGCAGTTCTTC
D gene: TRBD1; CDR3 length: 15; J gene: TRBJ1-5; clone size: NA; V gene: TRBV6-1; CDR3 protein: CASSVHRGGNQPQHF; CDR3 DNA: TGTGCCAGCAGTGTCCACAGGGGAGGCAATCAGCCCCAGCATTTT
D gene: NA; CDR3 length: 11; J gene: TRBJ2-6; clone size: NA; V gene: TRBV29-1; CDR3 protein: CSGWAANVLTF; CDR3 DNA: TGCAGCGGGTGGGCTGCCAACGTCCTGACTTTC
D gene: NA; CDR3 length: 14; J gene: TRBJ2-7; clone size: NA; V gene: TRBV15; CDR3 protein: CATSRVKRLEEQYF; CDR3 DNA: TGTGCCACCAGCAGGGTGAAGCGACTTGAGGAGCAGTACTTC
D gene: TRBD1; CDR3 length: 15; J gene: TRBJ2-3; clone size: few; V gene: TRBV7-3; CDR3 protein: CASSSGTGDTDTQYF; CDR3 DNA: TGTGCCAGCAGCTCAGGGACAGGGGACACAGATACGCAGTATTTT
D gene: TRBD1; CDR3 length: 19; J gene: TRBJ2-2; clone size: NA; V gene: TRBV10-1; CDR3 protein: CASSESRTGVAMNTGELFF; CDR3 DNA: TGCGCCAGCAGTGAGTCGCGGACAGGAGTAGCTATGAACACCGGTGAGCTGTTTTTT
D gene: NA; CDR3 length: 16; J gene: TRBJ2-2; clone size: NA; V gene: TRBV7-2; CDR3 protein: CASSPGLLANTGELFF; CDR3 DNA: TGTGCCAGCAGCCCGGGACTTCTAGCGAACACCGGGGAGCTGTTTTTT
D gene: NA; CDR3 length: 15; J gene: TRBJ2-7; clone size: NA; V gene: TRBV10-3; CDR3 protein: CAVTTGTESSYEQYF; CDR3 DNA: TGTGCCGTCACGACCGGTACAGAGAGCTCCTACGAGCAGTACTTC
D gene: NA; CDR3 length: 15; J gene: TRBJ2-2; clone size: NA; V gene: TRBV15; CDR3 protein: CATSRGRRETGELFF; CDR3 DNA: TGTGCCACCAGCAGAGGCAGGAGGGAGACCGGGGAGCTGTTTTTT
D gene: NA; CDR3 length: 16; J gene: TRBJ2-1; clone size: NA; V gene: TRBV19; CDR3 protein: CASSIVGGNSYNEQFF; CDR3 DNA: TGTGCCAGTAGTATAGTAGGCGGGAACTCCTACAATGAGCAGTTCTTC
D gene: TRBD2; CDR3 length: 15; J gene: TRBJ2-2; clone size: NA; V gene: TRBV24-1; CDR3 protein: CATSDLTSGTGELFF; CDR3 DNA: TGTGCCACCAGTGATTTGACTAGCGGCACCGGGGAGCTGTTTTTT
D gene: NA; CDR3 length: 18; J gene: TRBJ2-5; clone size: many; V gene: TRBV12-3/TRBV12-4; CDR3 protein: CASSWALPFRVDGETQYF; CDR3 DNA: TGTGCCAGCAGTTGGGCCCTTCCGTTTCGGGTCGACGGAGAGACCCAGTACTTC
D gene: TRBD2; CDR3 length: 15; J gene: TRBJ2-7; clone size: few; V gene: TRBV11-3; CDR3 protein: CASSLWLADSYEQYF; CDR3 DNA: TGTGCCAGCAGCTTATGGCTAGCGGACTCCTACGAGCAGTACTTC
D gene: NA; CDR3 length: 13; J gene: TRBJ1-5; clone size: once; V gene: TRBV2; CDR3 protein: CASTYGENQPQHF; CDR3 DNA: TGTGCCAGCACCTACGGGGAGAATCAGCCCCAGCATTTT
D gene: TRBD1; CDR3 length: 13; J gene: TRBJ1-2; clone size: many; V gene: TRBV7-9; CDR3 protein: CASSVDRDYGYTF; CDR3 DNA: TGTGCCAGCAGCGTGGACAGGGACTATGGCTACACCTTC
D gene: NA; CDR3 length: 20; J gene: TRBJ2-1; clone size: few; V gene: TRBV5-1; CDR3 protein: CASSSPFSGSPPISYNEQFF; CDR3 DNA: TGCGCCAGCAGTTCCCCCTTTTCGGGATCTCCCCCCATCTCCTACAATGAGCAGTTCTTC
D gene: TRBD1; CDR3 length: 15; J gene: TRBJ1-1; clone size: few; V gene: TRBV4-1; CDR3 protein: CASRKPGQGTYGAFF; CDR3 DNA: TGCGCCAGCAGAAAACCGGGACAGGGCACGTATGGGGCTTTCTTT
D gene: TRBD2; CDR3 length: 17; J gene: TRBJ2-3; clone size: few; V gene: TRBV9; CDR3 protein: CASSVSPTSPSTDTQYF; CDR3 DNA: TGTGCCAGCAGCGTAAGTCCGACTAGCCCCTCGACAGATACGCAGTATTTT
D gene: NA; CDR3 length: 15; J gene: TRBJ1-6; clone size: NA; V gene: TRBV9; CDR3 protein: CASTSGSSYNSPLHF; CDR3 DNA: TGTGCCAGCACGTCGGGAAGCTCCTATAATTCACCCCTCCACTTT
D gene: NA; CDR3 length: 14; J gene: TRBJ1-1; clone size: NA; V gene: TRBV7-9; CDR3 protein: CASSWPRDTSEAFF; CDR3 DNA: TGTGCCAGCAGCTGGCCCCGGGACACAAGTGAAGCTTTCTTT
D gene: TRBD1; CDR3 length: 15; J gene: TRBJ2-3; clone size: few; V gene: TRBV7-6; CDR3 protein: CASSKRQGGTDTQYF; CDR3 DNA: TGTGCCAGCAGCAAGAGACAGGGCGGCACAGATACGCAGTATTTT
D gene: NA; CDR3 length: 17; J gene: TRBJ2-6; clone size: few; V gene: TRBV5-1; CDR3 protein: CASSAGTAASGANVLTF; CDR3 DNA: TGCGCCAGCAGCGCCGGGACGGCAGCCTCTGGGGCCAACGTCCTGACTTTC
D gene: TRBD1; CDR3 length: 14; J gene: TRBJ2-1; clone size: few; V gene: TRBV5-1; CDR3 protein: CASSGGTGSDEQFF; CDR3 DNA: TGCGCCAGCAGCGGGGGGACAGGGTCGGATGAGCAGTTCTTC
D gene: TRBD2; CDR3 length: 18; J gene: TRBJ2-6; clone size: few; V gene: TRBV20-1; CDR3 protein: CSARDETSGIAGANVLTF; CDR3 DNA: TGCAGTGCTAGAGATGAGACTAGCGGGATCGCTGGGGCCAACGTCCTGACTTTC
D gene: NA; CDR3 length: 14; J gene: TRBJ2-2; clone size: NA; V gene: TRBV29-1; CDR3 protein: CSVLGTPNTGELFF; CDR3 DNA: TGCAGCGTTCTTGGGACACCGAACACCGGGGAGCTGTTTTTT
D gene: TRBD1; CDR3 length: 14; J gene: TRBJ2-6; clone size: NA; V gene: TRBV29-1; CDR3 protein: CSARQGTGANVLTF; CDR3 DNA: TGCAGCGCCAGACAGGGTACTGGGGCCAACGTCCTGACTTTC
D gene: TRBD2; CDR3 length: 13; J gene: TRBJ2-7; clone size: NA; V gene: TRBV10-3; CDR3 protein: CAITGLAAYEQYF; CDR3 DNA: TGTGCCATCACCGGACTAGCGGCCTACGAGCAGTACTTC
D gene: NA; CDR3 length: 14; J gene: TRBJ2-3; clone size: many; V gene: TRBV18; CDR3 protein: CASSTEGTSDTQYF; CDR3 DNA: TGTGCCAGCTCTACGGAGGGGACTTCGGATACGCAGTATTTT
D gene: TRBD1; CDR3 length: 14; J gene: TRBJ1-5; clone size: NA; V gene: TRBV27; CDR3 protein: CASRRGTGNQPQHF; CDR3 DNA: TGTGCCAGCAGGAGAGGGACAGGCAATCAGCCCCAGCATTTT
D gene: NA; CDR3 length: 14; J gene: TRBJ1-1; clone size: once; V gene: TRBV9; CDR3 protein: CASSVGGGGTEAFF; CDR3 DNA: TGTGCCAGCAGCGTTGGAGGGGGAGGCACTGAAGCTTTCTTT
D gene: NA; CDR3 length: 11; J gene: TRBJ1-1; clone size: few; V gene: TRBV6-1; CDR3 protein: CASTYSTEAFF; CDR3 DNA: TGTGCCAGCACTTATTCCACTGAAGCTTTCTTT
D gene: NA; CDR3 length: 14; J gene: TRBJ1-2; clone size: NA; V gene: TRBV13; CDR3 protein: CASSSLGRNYGYTF; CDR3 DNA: TGTGCCAGCAGCTCCCTCGGCCGAAACTATGGCTACACCTTC
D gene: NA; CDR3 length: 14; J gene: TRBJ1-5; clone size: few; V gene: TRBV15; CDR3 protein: CATSMEGSNQPQHF; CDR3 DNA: TGTGCCACCAGCATGGAGGGTAGCAATCAGCCCCAGCATTTT
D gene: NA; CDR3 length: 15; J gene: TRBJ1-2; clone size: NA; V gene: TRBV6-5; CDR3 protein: CASSQSSTPDYGYTF; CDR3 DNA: TGTGCCAGCAGTCAATCAAGTACACCAGATTATGGCTACACCTTC
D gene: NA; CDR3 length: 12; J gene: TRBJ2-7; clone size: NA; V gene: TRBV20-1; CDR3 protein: CSARDRVHEQYF; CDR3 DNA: TGCAGTGCTAGAGATCGAGTCCACGAGCAGTACTTC
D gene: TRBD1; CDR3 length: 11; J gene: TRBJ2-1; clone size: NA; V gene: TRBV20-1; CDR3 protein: CSARSGTGEFF; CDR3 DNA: TGCAGTGCCCGTTCGGGGACAGGGGAGTTCTTC
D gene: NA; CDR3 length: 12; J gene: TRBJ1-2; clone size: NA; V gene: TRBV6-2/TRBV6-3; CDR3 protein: CASSYSPKTDTF; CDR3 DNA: TGTGCCAGCAGTTACTCCCCAAAGACGGACACCTTC
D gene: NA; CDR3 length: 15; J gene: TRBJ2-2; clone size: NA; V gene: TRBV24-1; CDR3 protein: CATSDPRRQTGELFF; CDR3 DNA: TGTGCCACCAGTGATCCAAGACGACAGACCGGGGAGCTGTTTTTT
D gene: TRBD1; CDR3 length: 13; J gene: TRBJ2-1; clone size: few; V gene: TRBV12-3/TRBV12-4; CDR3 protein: CASRSTGAHEQFF; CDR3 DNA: TGTGCCAGCAGGTCGACAGGGGCCCATGAGCAGTTCTTC
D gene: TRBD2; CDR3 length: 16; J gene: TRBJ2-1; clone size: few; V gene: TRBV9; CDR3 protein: CASSVSGEQSYNEQFF; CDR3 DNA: TGTGCCAGCAGCGTTAGCGGGGAACAGTCCTACAATGAGCAGTTCTTC
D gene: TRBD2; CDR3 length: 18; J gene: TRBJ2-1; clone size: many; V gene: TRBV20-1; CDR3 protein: CSARASLVPGGGPNEQFF; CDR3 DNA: TGCAGTGCTAGAGCATCCCTCGTTCCTGGCGGGGGGCCTAATGAGCAGTTCTTC
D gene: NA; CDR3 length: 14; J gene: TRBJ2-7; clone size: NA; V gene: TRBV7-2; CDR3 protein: CASSLETYIHEQYF; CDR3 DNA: TGTGCCAGCAGCTTAGAGACATACATCCACGAGCAGTACTTC